A selection of T cell receptor beta chains follows, all from one sample in a study of prognosis after radiotherapy for stage I lung cancer. TCRdb analysed the multiplex PCR reads with MiXCR anew, one entry per CDR3 protein. The table records some 38,000 distinct CDR3 sequences, about 24% of them present only once. Source: PBMCs, taken before or after stereotactic body radiation therapy (not recorded which). The receptors here all came from a donor aged 50 or older with non-small cell lung cancer. Both conserved end residues are trimmed from each CDR3. The order of the fields is CDR3 length, J gene, V gene, CDR3 protein.

len: 14; j_gene: TRBJ2-1; v_gene: TRBV27; CDR3aa: ASSLRDRGSYNEQF
len: 11; j_gene: TRBJ1-1; v_gene: TRBV30; CDR3aa: AWSRPGPTEAF
len: 12; j_gene: TRBJ2-7; v_gene: TRBV15; CDR3aa: ATSMLGGVTHQY
len: 11; j_gene: TRBJ2-3; v_gene: TRBV7-9; CDR3aa: ASSNPGADTQY
len: 13; j_gene: TRBJ2-3; v_gene: TRBV10-2; CDR3aa: ASLEKASRSDTKY
len: 13; j_gene: TRBJ2-7; v_gene: TRBV10-3; CDR3aa: AISRGDVGAAEQY
len: 15; j_gene: TRBJ2-4; v_gene: TRBV6-1; CDR3aa: ASSEPRGVLAKNIQY
len: 14; j_gene: TRBJ2-3; v_gene: TRBV15; CDR3aa: ATSRDIEGFADTQY
len: 11; j_gene: TRBJ2-1; v_gene: TRBV19; CDR3aa: ASSMGLYNEQF
len: 14; j_gene: TRBJ2-3; v_gene: TRBV4-2; CDR3aa: ASSQDAGTSTDTQY
len: 13; j_gene: TRBJ2-1; v_gene: TRBV24-1; CDR3aa: ATSDQLPSYNEQF
len: 15; j_gene: TRBJ2-2; v_gene: TRBV24-1; CDR3aa: ATSDLPGRGGTGELF
len: 11; j_gene: TRBJ1-4; v_gene: TRBV18; CDR3aa: ASSPNEGGGLF
len: 15; j_gene: TRBJ2-1; v_gene: TRBV7-8; CDR3aa: ASSPPKAGTLYNEQF
len: 13; j_gene: TRBJ2-1; v_gene: TRBV12-3/TRBV12-4; CDR3aa: ASRPGDRAGNEQF
len: 15; j_gene: TRBJ2-6; v_gene: TRBV5-1; CDR3aa: ASTSLNGFSGANVMT
len: 16; j_gene: TRBJ2-1; v_gene: TRBV9; CDR3aa: ASSVVAGPTISYNEQF
len: 11; j_gene: TRBJ1-1; v_gene: TRBV20-1; CDR3aa: SSRDGTSTEAF
len: 12; j_gene: TRBJ1-1; v_gene: TRBV12-3/TRBV12-4; CDR3aa: ASSFGGEDTEAF
len: 11; j_gene: TRBJ2-1; v_gene: TRBV14; CDR3aa: ASSQYRRNEQF
len: 11; j_gene: TRBJ1-1; v_gene: TRBV12-3/TRBV12-4; CDR3aa: ASRWRENTEAF
len: 12; j_gene: TRBJ1-2; v_gene: TRBV30; CDR3aa: AWSVLGAPNGYT
len: 12; j_gene: TRBJ2-7; v_gene: TRBV14; CDR3aa: ASSDTGQGYEQY
len: 14; j_gene: TRBJ2-5; v_gene: TRBV2; CDR3aa: ASSEVLPALQETQY
len: 10; j_gene: TRBJ1-1; v_gene: TRBV20-1; CDR3aa: SAREGNTEAF
len: 12; j_gene: TRBJ1-1; v_gene: TRBV28; CDR3aa: ASSPRGLSTEAF
len: 13; j_gene: TRBJ2-5; v_gene: TRBV6-2/TRBV6-3; CDR3aa: ASSSSYGGKETQY
len: 13; j_gene: TRBJ2-1; v_gene: TRBV25-1; CDR3aa: ASSEYYDPYNEQF
len: 12; j_gene: TRBJ1-5; v_gene: TRBV15; CDR3aa: ATSQGAGNQPQH
len: 9; j_gene: TRBJ2-5; v_gene: TRBV5-1; CDR3aa: ASSLQETQY
len: 14; j_gene: TRBJ1-2; v_gene: TRBV4-2; CDR3aa: ASSQWSGKTNYGYT
len: 10; j_gene: TRBJ1-1; v_gene: TRBV30; CDR3aa: AWSVWSGEAF
len: 13; j_gene: TRBJ2-1; v_gene: TRBV3-1; CDR3aa: ASSRTGGTYNEQF
len: 12; j_gene: TRBJ2-5; v_gene: TRBV6-1; CDR3aa: ASSESFGGETQY
len: 14; j_gene: TRBJ2-2; v_gene: TRBV10-2; CDR3aa: ASSESGRGHGGELF
len: 12; j_gene: TRBJ2-7; v_gene: TRBV2; CDR3aa: ASSRTQRSYEQY
len: 9; j_gene: TRBJ2-4; v_gene: TRBV19; CDR3aa: ASSHVGIQY
len: 13; j_gene: TRBJ1-1; v_gene: TRBV5-1; CDR3aa: ASSLGHILNTEAF
len: 13; j_gene: TRBJ2-5; v_gene: TRBV9; CDR3aa: ASSPWGRALETQY
len: 10; j_gene: TRBJ2-7; v_gene: TRBV27; CDR3aa: ASRGWWPEQY
len: 14; j_gene: TRBJ2-1; v_gene: TRBV9; CDR3aa: ASSDSVGQGYNEQF
len: 14; j_gene: TRBJ2-7; v_gene: TRBV7-2; CDR3aa: ASSLWAGQGFGEQY
len: 13; j_gene: TRBJ2-7; v_gene: TRBV6-1; CDR3aa: ASSGTSGSSYEQY
len: 14; j_gene: TRBJ2-3; v_gene: TRBV28; CDR3aa: ASSPPRQDGVGTQY
len: 14; j_gene: TRBJ2-1; v_gene: TRBV7-8; CDR3aa: ASSLWGLAGAIQQF
len: 14; j_gene: TRBJ1-5; v_gene: TRBV2; CDR3aa: ASGGGTFYSNQPQH
len: 11; j_gene: TRBJ1-1; v_gene: TRBV18; CDR3aa: ASSPEGNTEAF
len: 14; j_gene: TRBJ2-5; v_gene: TRBV28; CDR3aa: ASGSYGTGSKETQY